This T cell receptor (beta chain) was sequenced during a study of cytomegalovirus exposure and HLA in healthy donors. Study summary: Early released data comprised about 90 million unique TCRs from HLA-typed donors.

Vbeta (60) and Jbeta (13) primers were used in the PCR. TCRdb's copy holds only in-frame clones and misses some; the assay was immunoSEQ multiplex PCR. The sample lists approximately 110,000 clones, more than 65% occurring once. As to this clone: Its antigen is unidentified.

Broader study findings: Sequencing likely generated an artifact that appeared as a cluster of highly shared sequence variants. Association of 16,951 TCR beta sequences with HLA alleles was found at 0.05 false discovery rate in a later analysis. Some V segments could not be told apart, so they were left out, TRBV6-2 and TRBV6-3 among them.

This CDR3 has 14 amino acids. V was shortened by 0 bases and J by 3 bases, with 10 bases between the two germline ends. The germline CDR1 and CDR2 sequences are SGHDT and YYEEEE. The sequence was collected from a middle-aged man in good health and CMV-seropositive. The sequenced sample consisted of PBMCs. The chain carries TRBV5-6 and TRBJ2-7; D might be TRBD1 (5 bases). The CDR3 coding sequence is TGTGCCAGCAGCTTGGAGGCAGGGAACTACGAGCAGTACTTC. Its protein is CASSLEAGNYEQYF. The whole variable domain, remainder taken from reference TRBV5-6 and TRBJ2-7, is DAGVTQSPTHLIKTRGQQVTLRCSPKSGHDTVSWYQQALGQGPQFIFQYYEEEERQRGNFPDRFSGHQFPNYSSELNVNALLLGDSALYLCASSLEAGNYEQYFGPGTRLTVT.